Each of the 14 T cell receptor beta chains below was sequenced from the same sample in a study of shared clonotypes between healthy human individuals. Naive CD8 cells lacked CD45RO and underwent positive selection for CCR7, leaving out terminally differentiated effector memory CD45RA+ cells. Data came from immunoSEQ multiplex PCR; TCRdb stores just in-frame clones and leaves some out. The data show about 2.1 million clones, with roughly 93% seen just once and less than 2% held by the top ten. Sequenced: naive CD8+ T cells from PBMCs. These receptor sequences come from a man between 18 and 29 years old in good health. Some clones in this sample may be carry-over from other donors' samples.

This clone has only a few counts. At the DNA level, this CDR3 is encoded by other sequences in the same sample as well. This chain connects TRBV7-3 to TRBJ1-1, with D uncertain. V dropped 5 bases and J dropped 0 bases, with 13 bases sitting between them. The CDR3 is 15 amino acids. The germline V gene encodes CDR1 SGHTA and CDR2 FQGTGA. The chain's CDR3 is CASSLTPGLNTEAFF. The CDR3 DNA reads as TGTGCCAGCAGCCTCACGCCGGGGTTGAACACTGAAGCTTTCTTT.

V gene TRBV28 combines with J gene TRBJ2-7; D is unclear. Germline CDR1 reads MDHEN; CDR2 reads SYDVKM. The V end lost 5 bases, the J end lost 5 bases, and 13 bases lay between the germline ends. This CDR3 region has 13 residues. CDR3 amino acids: CASSPVGPHEQYF. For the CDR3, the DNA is TGTGCCAGCAGTCCAGTAGGGCCCCACGAGCAGTACTTC.

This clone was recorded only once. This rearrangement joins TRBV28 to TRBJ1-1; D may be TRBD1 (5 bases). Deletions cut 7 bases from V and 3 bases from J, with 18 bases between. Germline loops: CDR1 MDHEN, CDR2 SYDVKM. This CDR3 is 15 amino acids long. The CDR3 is CASTSLRLGDTEAFF. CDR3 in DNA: TGTGCCAGCACCTCACTACGGCTGGGGGACACTGAAGCTTTCTTT.

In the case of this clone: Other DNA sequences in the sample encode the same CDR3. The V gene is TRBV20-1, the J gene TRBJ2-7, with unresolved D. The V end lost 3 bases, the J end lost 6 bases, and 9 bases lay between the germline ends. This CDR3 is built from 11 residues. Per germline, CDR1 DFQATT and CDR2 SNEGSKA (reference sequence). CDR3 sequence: CSASIGGEQYF. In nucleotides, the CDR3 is TGCAGTGCTAGTATCGGTGGCGAGCAGTACTTC.

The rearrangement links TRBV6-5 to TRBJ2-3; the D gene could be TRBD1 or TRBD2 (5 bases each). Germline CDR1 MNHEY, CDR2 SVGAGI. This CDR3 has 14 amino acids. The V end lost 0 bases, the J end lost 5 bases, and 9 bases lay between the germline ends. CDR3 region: CASSYSGGGDTQYF. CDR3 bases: TGTGCCAGCAGTTACTCGGGTGGGGGAGATACGCAGTATTTT.

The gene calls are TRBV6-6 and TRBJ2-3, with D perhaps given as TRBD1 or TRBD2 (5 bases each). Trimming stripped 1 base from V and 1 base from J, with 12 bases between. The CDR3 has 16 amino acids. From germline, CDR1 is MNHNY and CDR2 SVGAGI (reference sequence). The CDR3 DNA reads TGTGCCAGCAGTTACTTGAGGGGTGGGGGCACAGATACGCAGTATTTT. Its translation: CASSYLRGGGTDTQYF.

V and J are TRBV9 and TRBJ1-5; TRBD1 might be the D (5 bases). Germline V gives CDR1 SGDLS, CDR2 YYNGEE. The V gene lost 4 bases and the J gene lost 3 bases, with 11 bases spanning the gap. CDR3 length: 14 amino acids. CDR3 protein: CASSPGGLNQPQHF. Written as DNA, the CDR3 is TGTGCCAGCAGCCCCGGGGGACTCAATCAGCCCCAGCATTTT.

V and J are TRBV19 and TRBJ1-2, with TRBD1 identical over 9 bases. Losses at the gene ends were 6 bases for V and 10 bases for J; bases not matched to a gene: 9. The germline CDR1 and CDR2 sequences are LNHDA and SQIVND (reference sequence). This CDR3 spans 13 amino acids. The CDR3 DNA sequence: TGTGCCAGTAGGTGGGACAGGGATTCCGACTACACCTTC. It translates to CASRWDRDSDYTF. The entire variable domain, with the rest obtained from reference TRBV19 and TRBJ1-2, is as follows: DGGITQSPKYLFRKEGQNVTLSCEQNLNHDAMYWYRQDPGQGLRLIYYSQIVNDFQKGDIAEGYSVSREKKESFPLTVTSAQKNPTAFYLCASRWDRDSDYTFGSGTRLTVV.

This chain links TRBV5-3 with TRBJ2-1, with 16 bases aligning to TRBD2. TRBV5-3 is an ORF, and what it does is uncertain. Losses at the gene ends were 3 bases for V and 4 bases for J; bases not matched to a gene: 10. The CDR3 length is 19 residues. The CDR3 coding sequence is TGTGCCAGAAGCTCACCGGGACTAGCGGGAGGGCCGGAATACAATGAGCAGTTCTTC. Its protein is CARSSPGLAGGPEYNEQFF.

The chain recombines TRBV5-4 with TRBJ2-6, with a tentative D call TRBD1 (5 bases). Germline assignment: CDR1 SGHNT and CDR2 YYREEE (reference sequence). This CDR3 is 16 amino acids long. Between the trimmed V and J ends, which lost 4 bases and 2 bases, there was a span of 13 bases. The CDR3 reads CASSPTGAPGANVLTF. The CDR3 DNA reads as TGTGCCAGCAGCCCCACAGGCGCTCCTGGGGCCAACGTCCTGACTTTC.

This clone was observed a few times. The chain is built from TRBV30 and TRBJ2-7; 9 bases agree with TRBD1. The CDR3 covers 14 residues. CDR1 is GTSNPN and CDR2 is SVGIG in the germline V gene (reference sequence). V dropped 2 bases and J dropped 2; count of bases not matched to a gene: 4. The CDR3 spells CAWSTGTGTYEQYF. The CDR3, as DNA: TGTGCCTGGAGTACGGGGACAGGGACCTACGAGCAGTACTTC.

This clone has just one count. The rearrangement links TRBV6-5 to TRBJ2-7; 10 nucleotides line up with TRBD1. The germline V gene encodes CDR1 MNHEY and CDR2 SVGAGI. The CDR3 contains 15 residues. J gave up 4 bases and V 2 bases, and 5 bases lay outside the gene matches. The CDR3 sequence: CASSYTDRGLYEQYF. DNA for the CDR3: TGTGCCAGCAGTTACACAGACAGGGGGCTATACGAGCAGTACTTC.

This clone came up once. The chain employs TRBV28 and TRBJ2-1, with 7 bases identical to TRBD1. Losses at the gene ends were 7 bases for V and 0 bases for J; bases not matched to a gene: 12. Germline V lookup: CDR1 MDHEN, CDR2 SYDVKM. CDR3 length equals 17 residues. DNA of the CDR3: TGTGCCAGCACCGCCAGGGGGTACACTGTCTCCTACAATGAGCAGTTCTTC. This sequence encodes CASTARGYTVSYNEQFF.

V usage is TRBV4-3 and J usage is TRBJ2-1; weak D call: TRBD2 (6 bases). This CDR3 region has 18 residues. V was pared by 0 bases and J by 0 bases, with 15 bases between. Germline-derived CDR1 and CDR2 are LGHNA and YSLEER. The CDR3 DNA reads TGCGCCAGCAGCCAAGATCCCCCTGGGAGGCGCTCCTACAATGAGCAGTTCTTC. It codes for CASSQDPPGRRSYNEQFF.